A selection of T cell receptor beta chains follows, all from one sample in a study of blood T cell repertoires in COVID-19. TCRdb keeps only in-frame clones here, not all; method: immunoSEQ multiplex PCR. The table includes about 99,000 clones, 60% to 85% detected once. The sample consisted of peripheral blood. The receptor source for this set is an elderly woman with active or convalescent COVID-19. Each CDR3 is given with its conserved first and last residue. Each record gives: J gene, V gene, D gene, clone size, CDR3 DNA, CDR3 protein. D genes are given only for firm matches. Some rows have no size entry. The others give once, few or many, or a class for an expanded clone.

J gene: TRBJ1-6
V gene: TRBV19
D gene: -
clone size: -
CDR3 DNA: TGTGCCAGTAGTTGGCAGGCTAATTCACCCCTCCACTTT
CDR3 protein: CASSWQANSPLHF

J gene: TRBJ2-3
V gene: TRBV5-1
D gene: TRBD2
clone size: -
CDR3 DNA: TGCGCCAGCAGCTGGGGACTAGCGGGAGCAGATACGCAGTATTTT
CDR3 protein: CASSWGLAGADTQYF

J gene: TRBJ2-5
V gene: TRBV4-2
D gene: TRBD1
clone size: -
CDR3 DNA: TGTGCCAGCAGCCGGACAGGGGGCCGGAGGGAGGAGACCCAGTACTTC
CDR3 protein: CASSRTGGRREETQYF

J gene: TRBJ1-2
V gene: TRBV4-2
D gene: -
clone size: few
CDR3 DNA: TGTGCCAGCAGCCAAGATCTGGGAGACTATGGCTACACCTTC
CDR3 protein: CASSQDLGDYGYTF

J gene: TRBJ2-6
V gene: TRBV18
D gene: -
clone size: -
CDR3 DNA: TGTGCCAGCTCACCGACGACAGCCCACAGCTCTGGGGCCAACGTCCTGACTTTC
CDR3 protein: CASSPTTAHSSGANVLTF

J gene: TRBJ2-1
V gene: TRBV5-1
D gene: TRBD2
clone size: -
CDR3 DNA: TGTGCCAGCAGCTTTGGGCTAGCGGGTAACTACAATGAGCAGTTCTTC
CDR3 protein: CASSFGLAGNYNEQFF

J gene: TRBJ2-1
V gene: TRBV19
D gene: -
clone size: -
CDR3 DNA: TGTGCCAGTAGTATAGTGGGGACTTCGAAAAGTCCCAATGAGCAGTTCTTC
CDR3 protein: CASSIVGTSKSPNEQFF

J gene: TRBJ1-3
V gene: TRBV4-1
D gene: -
clone size: -
CDR3 DNA: TGCGCCAGCAGCCAGAACTGGGGGGGTGGAAACACCATATATTTT
CDR3 protein: CASSQNWGGGNTIYF

J gene: TRBJ2-3
V gene: TRBV5-1
D gene: TRBD1
clone size: few
CDR3 DNA: TGCGCCAGCAGATTCGCCGGACAGGGGGCCGTAGATACGCAGTATTTT
CDR3 protein: CASRFAGQGAVDTQYF

J gene: TRBJ1-6
V gene: TRBV7-9
D gene: -
clone size: -
CDR3 DNA: TGTGCCAGCAGCTTAGATCCCCAGAATTCACCCCTCCACTTT
CDR3 protein: CASSLDPQNSPLHF

J gene: TRBJ1-6
V gene: TRBV27
D gene: -
clone size: -
CDR3 DNA: TGTGCCAGCAGGGTGGGGGGGAATTCACCCCTCCACTTT
CDR3 protein: CASRVGGNSPLHF

J gene: TRBJ2-1
V gene: TRBV28
D gene: TRBD2
clone size: few
CDR3 DNA: TGTGCCAGCAGTTTAGGACTAGACTTTGGGGATGAGCAGTTCTTC
CDR3 protein: CASSLGLDFGDEQFF

J gene: TRBJ2-3
V gene: TRBV4-1
D gene: -
clone size: -
CDR3 DNA: TGCGCCAGCAGCCAAGTGTACGGGGATACGCAGTATTTT
CDR3 protein: CASSQVYGDTQYF

J gene: TRBJ2-1
V gene: TRBV4-3
D gene: TRBD2
clone size: many
CDR3 DNA: TGCGCCAGCAGCCAACGAGCTAGCGGTCTATACAATGAGCAGTTCTTC
CDR3 protein: CASSQRASGLYNEQFF

J gene: TRBJ2-1
V gene: TRBV9
D gene: TRBD1
clone size: -
CDR3 DNA: TGTGCCAGCAGCGTATGGCCGGGACAGAGCTCCTACAATGAGCAGTTCTTC
CDR3 protein: CASSVWPGQSSYNEQFF

J gene: TRBJ1-5
V gene: TRBV6-6
D gene: -
clone size: -
CDR3 DNA: TGTGCCAGCAGCCACCAAGGAGCTAATCAGCCCCAGCATTTT
CDR3 protein: CASSHQGANQPQHF

J gene: TRBJ2-7
V gene: TRBV28
D gene: -
clone size: -
CDR3 DNA: TGTGCCAGCAGTTTTCTTCGCGAGCAGTACTTC
CDR3 protein: CASSFLREQYF